This TCR beta chain was found in a study of CD8+CD57+ T cells in acquired aplastic anemia. Across the study: The DNA of sorted CD4+ and CD8+ cells averaged around 3 ug. General study results and limits: Almost 30 shared CD8+ CDR3s appeared highly expressed within patients' immunodominant clones.

The junction had 2 bases not matched to a gene; V was cut back by 3 bases and J by 1 base. This CDR3 region has 14 residues. The germline gives CDR1 KGHDR, CDR2 SFDVKD. Genomic DNA served as template for TCR beta VDJ and CDR3 profiling. Each CDR3 protein gets one entry after TCRdb re-called the reads with MiXCR. The data show about 220,000 distinct CDR3 sequences, with 45% to 50% seen just once and 7.8% held by the top ten. Patients who underwent sequencing had shown CD8+CD57+ cell expansion by flow cytometry. None of the patients had been given any therapy when their blood was sampled. This clonotype was counted between two and nine times. Its antigen is currently unknown.

The origin of this receptor is a human donor with aplastic anemia. The chain couples TRBV24-1 to TRBJ2-7; 7 bases map to TRBD1. Sequencing was carried out using sorted CD4+, CD8+, or CD8+CD57+ T cells (not recorded which) from PBMCs. The CDR3 sequence: CATSDPGQSYEQYF. In DNA form, the CDR3 reads TGTGCCACCAGTGATCCGGGACAGTCCTACGAGCAGTACTTC.